These T cell receptor beta chains were read from a single sample in a study of cytomegalovirus exposure and HLA in healthy donors. Assay: immunoSEQ multiplex PCR; the TCRdb copy retains only in-frame clones and omits some. The sample records under 300,000 clones, around 90% being singletons. The source material was PBMCs. These receptors all stem from a woman younger than 35 in good health and CMV-seronegative. Each CDR3 is given with its conserved first and last residue. D genes are given only for firm matches. For some rows the clone size is stated as once, few or many, or as a class when expanded; others skip it.

NA,NA,TRBJ2-1,TRBV18,CASSPRLSAGSLFYPYNEQFF,TGTGCCAGCTCACCACGTTTGTCCGCGGGCTCACTGTTTTACCCCTACAATGAGCAGTTCTTC
TRBD1,NA,TRBJ1-2,TRBV19,CASRPGQGHGYTF,TGTGCCAGTCGACCGGGACAGGGCCATGGCTACACCTTC
TRBD2,NA,TRBJ2-1,TRBV27,CASSLPGGGPWGSYNEQFF,TGTGCCAGCAGTCTACCGGGGGGGGGCCCGTGGGGCTCCTACAATGAGCAGTTCTTC
NA,NA,TRBJ2-5,TRBV18,CASSPGAEETQYF,TGTGCCAGCTCACCAGGGGCGGAAGAGACCCAGTACTTC
NA,once,TRBJ1-3,TRBV7-8,CASSIFPDPGRSGNTIYF,TGTGCCAGCAGCATCTTCCCCGACCCGGGTCGCTCTGGAAACACCATATATTTT
NA,NA,TRBJ2-3,TRBV9,CASSSHPGTSTDTQYF,TGTGCCAGCAGCTCCCACCCGGGAACTAGCACAGATACGCAGTATTTT
TRBD1,NA,TRBJ2-2,TRBV27,CASSFPGQGTTGELFF,TGTGCCAGCAGTTTTCCGGGACAGGGAACGACCGGGGAGCTGTTTTTT
NA,NA,TRBJ2-5,TRBV9,CASSVGQEETQYF,TGTGCCAGCAGCGTAGGACAGGAAGAGACCCAGTACTTC
NA,NA,TRBJ1-1,TRBV2,CANNPQGQPEAFF,TGTGCCAACAACCCGCAGGGTCAGCCTGAAGCTTTCTTT
TRBD1,NA,TRBJ2-3,TRBV7-9,CASSFTTGADTQYF,TGTGCCAGCAGCTTTACGACAGGGGCAGATACGCAGTATTTT
TRBD1,NA,TRBJ1-6,TRBV7-9,CASSFDRGRYSPLHF,TGTGCCAGCAGCTTCGACAGGGGGCGATATTCACCCCTCCACTTT
NA,NA,TRBJ2-3,TRBV18,CASSPPMQGGDTQYF,TGTGCCAGCTCACCACCGATGCAGGGGGGAGATACGCAGTATTTT
TRBD1,NA,TRBJ2-7,TRBV11-1,CASSPGQGAYEQYF,TGTGCCAGCAGCCCTGGACAGGGGGCCTACGAGCAGTACTTC
TRBD1,NA,TRBJ2-1,TRBV6-6,CASSYSRQGSNEQFF,TGTGCCAGCAGTTACTCGAGACAGGGGAGCAATGAGCAGTTCTTC
NA,NA,TRBJ1-5,TRBV28,CASSTGYNQPQHF,TGTGCCAGCTCAACAGGGTACAATCAGCCCCAGCATTTT
TRBD1,once,TRBJ2-7,TRBV4-3,CASSQEDGTVYEQYF,TGCGCCAGCAGCCAAGAGGACGGGACAGTCTACGAGCAGTACTTC
TRBD1,NA,TRBJ1-5,TRBV28,CASSTPPGGSNQPQHF,TGTGCCAGCAGTACCCCCCCAGGGGGTAGCAATCAGCCCCAGCATTTT
NA,NA,TRBJ2-7,TRBV28,CASSFNTEQYF,TGTGCCAGCAGTTTCAACACGGAGCAGTACTTC
TRBD2,once,TRBJ2-7,TRBV25-1,CASTSSGTYEQYF,TGTGCCAGCACCTCTAGCGGCACCTACGAGCAGTACTTC
NA,NA,TRBJ1-1,TRBV28,CASSLNSMNTEAFF,TGTGCCAGCAGTTTGAACAGCATGAACACTGAAGCTTTCTTT
NA,NA,TRBJ2-3,TRBV9,CASSVGGEPGDTQYF,TGTGCCAGCAGCGTAGGCGGGGAACCGGGAGATACGCAGTATTTT
NA,NA,TRBJ2-3,TRBV29-1,CSAASLGARGLSTDTQYF,TGCAGCGCTGCGAGTCTGGGGGCGAGAGGGCTAAGCACAGATACGCAGTATTTT
TRBD2,NA,TRBJ2-2,TRBV7-3,CASSPSAAGVTRTGELFF,TGTGCCAGCAGCCCAAGTGCAGCGGGGGTGACTCGGACCGGGGAGCTGTTTTTT
NA,NA,TRBJ1-2,TRBV6-5,CASSYSAGYGYTF,TGTGCCAGCAGTTACTCCGCGGGTTATGGCTACACCTTC
NA,NA,TRBJ2-1,TRBV28,CASGLAGYNEQFF,TGTGCCAGCGGATTGGCAGGTTACAATGAGCAGTTCTTC
TRBD1,NA,TRBJ2-2,TRBV6-6,CASSSGTAPNTGELFF,TGTGCCAGCAGTTCCGGGACAGCTCCGAACACCGGGGAGCTGTTTTTT
TRBD1,NA,TRBJ1-5,TRBV18,CASSLGQGPDQPQHF,TGTGCCAGCTCACTCGGACAGGGGCCCGATCAGCCCCAGCATTTT
NA,NA,TRBJ2-3,TRBV29-1,CSVVPASAPSTDTQYF,TGCAGCGTTGTTCCGGCTAGCGCTCCTAGCACAGATACGCAGTATTTT
NA,once,TRBJ2-5,TRBV5-4,CASSPVRGLETQYF,TGTGCCAGCAGCCCGGTGCGAGGGTTGGAGACCCAGTACTTC
NA,NA,TRBJ1-5,TRBV19,CASSIDPAGHQPQHF,TGTGCCAGTAGTATAGATCCCGCAGGCCATCAGCCCCAGCATTTT
TRBD1,NA,TRBJ2-2,TRBV18,CASSPDRGRKRELFF,TGTGCCAGCTCACCGGACAGGGGGCGTAAGAGGGAGCTGTTTTTT
TRBD2,NA,TRBJ2-2,TRBV5-8,CASSLGGLAGTYTGELFF,TGTGCCAGCAGCTTGGGAGGATTAGCGGGTACATACACCGGGGAGCTGTTTTTT
TRBD1,NA,TRBJ2-7,TRBV11-2,CASSWTGLYEQYF,TGTGCCAGCAGTTGGACAGGTCTCTACGAGCAGTACTTC
NA,NA,TRBJ2-2,TRBV27,CASSLRRVFLLPNTGELFF,TGTGCCAGCAGTCTAAGGAGGGTCTTTCTTCTGCCGAACACCGGGGAGCTGTTTTTT
NA,once,TRBJ1-2,TRBV19,CASRVGSNGYTF,TGTGCCAGTAGGGTAGGTAGCAATGGCTACACCTTC
NA,once,TRBJ2-3,TRBV5-5,CASSLGYSDTQYF,TGTGCCAGCAGCTTGGGATACTCAGATACGCAGTATTTT
TRBD1,once,TRBJ1-1,TRBV18,CASSPLNVLVAGGVTEAFF,TGTGCCAGCTCACCACTCAATGTTTTGGTGGCAGGGGGCGTCACTGAAGCTTTCTTT
TRBD1,NA,TRBJ2-7,TRBV5-1,CASSFWTGSSYEQYF,TGCGCCAGCAGCTTTTGGACAGGGAGCTCCTACGAGCAGTACTTC
NA,NA,TRBJ1-1,TRBV13,CASSLGRDTEAFF,TGTGCCAGCAGCTTAGGCAGGGACACTGAAGCTTTCTTT
NA,NA,TRBJ1-2,TRBV5-1,CASSPKGDYGYTF,TGCGCCAGCAGCCCAAAGGGGGACTATGGCTACACCTTC
NA,NA,TRBJ1-1,TRBV18,CASSPDRDTEAFF,TGTGCCAGCTCACCTGATCGGGACACTGAAGCTTTCTTT
TRBD1,NA,TRBJ1-6,TRBV6-1,CASSEDRGLVWNSPLHF,TGTGCCAGCAGTGAAGACAGGGGGCTAGTCTGGAATTCACCCCTCCACTTT
NA,NA,TRBJ2-7,TRBV6-6,CASSPTAEAYEQYF,TGTGCCAGCAGCCCCACTGCGGAGGCCTACGAGCAGTACTTC
TRBD1,NA,TRBJ1-6,TRBV4-1,CASSPGQGMTPLHF,TGCGCCAGCAGCCCCGGACAGGGGATGACACCCCTCCACTTT
NA,once,TRBJ1-1,TRBV10-2,CASSPRANTEAFF,TGCGCCAGCAGTCCTAGAGCTAACACTGAAGCTTTCTTT
TRBD2,once,TRBJ2-1,TRBV6-4,CASSDSGGDYNEQFF,TGTGCCAGCAGTGACTCGGGGGGGGATTACAATGAGCAGTTCTTC
TRBD1,NA,TRBJ2-1,TRBV29-1,CSAGTVFYNEQFF,TGCAGCGCTGGGACAGTTTTTTACAATGAGCAGTTCTTC
NA,NA,TRBJ1-1,TRBV10-2,CASGRTRQDMNTEAFF,TGCGCCAGCGGTCGGACTAGACAGGACATGAACACTGAAGCTTTCTTT
TRBD1,NA,TRBJ1-2,TRBV27,CASSFRTGESGYTF,TGTGCCAGCAGTTTCCGGACAGGCGAAAGTGGCTACACCTTC
NA,NA,TRBJ1-5,TRBV11-2,CASSFSWGGNQPQHF,TGTGCCAGCAGCTTTTCTTGGGGGGGCAATCAGCCCCAGCATTTT
NA,NA,TRBJ1-1,TRBV25-1,CASSASPGEAFF,TGTGCCAGCAGTGCCTCTCCGGGAGAGGCTTTCTTT
TRBD1,NA,TRBJ2-3,TRBV2,CASSRGQGGTDTQYF,TGTGCCAGCAGTAGGGGACAGGGGGGAACAGATACGCAGTATTTT
NA,NA,TRBJ1-1,TRBV19,CASNDRDTEAFF,TGTGCCAGTAATGACCGGGACACTGAAGCTTTCTTT
TRBD1,NA,TRBJ1-3,TRBV6-1,CASSERGTGVGNTIYF,TGTGCCAGCAGTGAACGCGGGACAGGGGTAGGAAACACCATATATTTT
NA,NA,TRBJ1-1,TRBV7-9,CASTPQGGGSTEAFF,TGTGCCAGCACGCCCCAAGGGGGGGGCTCCACTGAAGCTTTCTTT